The 8 T cell receptor beta chains given below trace back to one sample, sequenced in a study of spatial heterogeneity in lung cancer. The time point: sample taken at primary tumor resection. The study sequenced unsorted whole RNA from tumor, nontumor lung or frozen PBMC. TCRdb re-called the 5' RACE reads through MiXCR, storing one row per CDR3 protein. The sample lists 24,000 or so distinct CDR3 sequences; more than 6.5% were seen once. Sequencing was performed on PBMCs, taken at surgery. The origin of the receptors is a male donor with early-stage non-small cell lung cancer.

This clonotype was counted at least ten times. The chain recombines TRBV20-1 with TRBJ1-2, with D maybe TRBD1 (5 bases). CDR3 length: 14 residues. Per the germline V gene, CDR1 is DFQATT and CDR2 is SNEGSKA (reference sequence). Deletions cut 6 bases from V and 4 bases from J, with 18 bases between. CDR3 nucleotides: TGCAGTGCCCTCAAACCGGGGACCGTCTATGGCTACACCTTC. Encoded protein: CSALKPGTVYGYTF.

This clonotype was counted a few times. The chain uses TRBV6-2 or TRBV6-3 and TRBJ2-1; 9 positions agree with TRBD2. The J segment lost 0 bases and the V segment lost 7 bases, leaving 7 bases of the junction unmatched. The CDR3 spans 16 residues. Germline V gives CDR1 MNHEY, CDR2 SVGEGT. The DNA of the CDR3 is TGTGCCAGCAACCCCGGAGCGGGGGGCTCCTACAATGAGCAGTTCTTC. Protein sequence: CASNPGAGGSYNEQFF.

This clonotype was seen ten or more times. This rearrangement joins TRBV7-2 to TRBJ2-3; D gene unclear. The CDR3 is made up of 14 amino acids. Germline values: CDR1 SGHTA, CDR2 FQGNSA. The V end was cut by 1 base, the J end by 2 bases, with 7 bases between. CDR3: CASSLGPVTDTQYF. In DNA form, the CDR3 reads TGTGCCAGCAGCTTAGGCCCTGTCACAGATACGCAGTATTTT.

At least ten counts were recorded for this clonotype. In DNA form, the CDR3 reads TGCAGTGCTAGCCAGGGGAGCAATCAGCCCCAGCATTTT. It is translated as CSASQGSNQPQHF. The chain is built from TRBV20-1 and TRBJ1-5, with a weak D call TRBD1 (6 bases). CDR3 length equals 13 residues. Germline V CDR1 and CDR2: DFQATT, SNEGSKA (reference sequence). Trimming left V 3 bases short and J 1 base short, with 7 bases between.

This clonotype has only a few counts. The rearrangement links TRBV10-3 to TRBJ2-5; 8 bases fit TRBD1. Trimming removed 0 bases from V and 2 bases from J; junction bases left unmatched: 5. Per germline, CDR1 ENHRY and CDR2 SYGVKD. The CDR3 runs 16 residues. CDR3 coding DNA: TGTGCCATCAGTGAGTCGGCGAACAGGGGGCAAGAGACCCAGTACTTC. Protein: CAISESANRGQETQYF.

The CDR3 is CASSRRGTETQYF. The CDR3 DNA follows: TGTGCCAGCAGCCGGAGGGGGACGGAGACCCAGTACTTC. V and J are TRBV3-1 and TRBJ2-5; D might be TRBD1 or TRBD2, each matching 6 bases. Germline-derived CDR1 and CDR2 are LGHDT and YNNKEL (reference sequence). With 4 bases removed from V and 5 bases from J, the gap between germline ends came to 11 bases. This CDR3 region has 13 residues.

A few counts support this clonotype. V gene TRBV5-1 combines with J gene TRBJ1-4, with D perhaps TRBD1 (6 bases). The CDR3 has 15 residues. Germline CDR1 is SGHRS and CDR2 is YFSETQ. Trimming pared 4 bases from V and 4 bases from J, leaving 14 bases between. In nucleotides, the CDR3 is TGCGCCAGCAGCCCCGGGGACATCAATAATGAAAAACTGTTTTTT. Translating gives CASSPGDINNEKLFF. Combining the CDR3 with reference TRBV5-1 and TRBJ1-4 gives the whole variable domain KAGVTQTPRYLIKTRGQQVTLSCSPISGHRSVSWYQQTPGQGLQFLFEYFSETQRNKGNFPGRFSGRQFSNSRSEMNVSTLELGDSALYLCASSPGDINNEKLFFGSGTQLSVL.

This clonotype was recorded at least ten times. The chain has TRBV5-1 and TRBJ1-2; D gene uncertain. Germline V gene lookup returns CDR1 SGHRS and CDR2 YFSETQ. The CDR3 sequence is 13 residues long. V dropped 4 bases and J dropped 5 bases, with 12 bases sitting between them. CDR3 sequence: CASSQTLAYGYTF. The DNA for the CDR3 is TGCGCCAGCAGCCAGACTCTTGCATATGGCTACACCTTC.